The present T cell receptor (beta chain) was sequenced within a study of blood T cell repertoires in COVID-19. Whole-study context: The United States, Italy and Spain provided the acute and convalescent COVID-19 samples. PBMCs, B-cell-depleted T cells, or T cells provided the cDNA or gDNA that made up the material.

The protocol was immunoSEQ multiplex PCR, while the TCRdb copy is restricted to in-frame clones and leaves out a portion. The data hold fewer than 300,000 clones, with approximately 89% observed a single time. The material sequenced was peripheral blood. This clonotype was sampled from a woman between 50 and 59 years old with acute or convalescent COVID-19.

The CDR3 DNA reads TGTGCCAGCAGCGTCTTACAGGGGGGCGAGCAGTACTTC. It translates to CASSVLQGGEQYF. This sequence joins TRBV9 and TRBJ2-7, with 8 bases that match TRBD1. This CDR3 spans 13 amino acids. The V and J ends lost 2 bases and 6 bases, in that order; junction bases with no gene match: 4. The V gene's germline CDR1 is SGDLS and CDR2 YYNGEE.